The TCR beta chain described here comes from a study of cytomegalovirus exposure and HLA in healthy donors. V gave up 4 bases and J gave up 9 bases, with 12 bases separating them. Germline loops: CDR1 SGHTA, CDR2 FQGNSA. The CDR3 extends over 12 amino acids. Whole-study findings and limits: DRB1 showed the most TCR associations and HLA-C the fewest in a later analysis, as rates varied by HLA locus.

Both 60 Vbeta primers and 13 Jbeta primers went into the PCR. Profiling relied on immunoSEQ multiplex PCR, and the TCRdb table lists in-frame clones only, not all of them. The sample has about 180,000 clones, around three quarters seen once. In regard to this clone: What it binds is unknown.

This chain uses TRBV7-2 with TRBJ1-2, with D possibly being TRBD1 (5 bases). Sample: PBMCs. This TCR came from a man aged 35-49 years in good health and CMV-seronegative. This CDR3 is CASSSGQMSYTF. The CDR3 DNA reads TGTGCCAGCAGCTCTGGACAAATGAGCTACACCTTC.